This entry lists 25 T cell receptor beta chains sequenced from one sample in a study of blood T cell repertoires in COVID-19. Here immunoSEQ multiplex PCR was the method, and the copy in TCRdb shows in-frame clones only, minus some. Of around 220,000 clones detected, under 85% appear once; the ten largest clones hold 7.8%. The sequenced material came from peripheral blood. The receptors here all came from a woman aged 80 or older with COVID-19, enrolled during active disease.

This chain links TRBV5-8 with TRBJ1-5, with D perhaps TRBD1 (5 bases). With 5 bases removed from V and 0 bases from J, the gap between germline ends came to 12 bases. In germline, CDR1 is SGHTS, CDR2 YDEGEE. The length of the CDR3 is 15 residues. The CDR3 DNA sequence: TGTGCCAGCAGTCGGGGGACGGATAGCAATCAGCCCCAGCATTTT. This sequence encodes CASSRGTDSNQPQHF. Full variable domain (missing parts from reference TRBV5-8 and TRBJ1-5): EAGVTQSPTHLIKTRGQQATLRCSPISGHTSVYWYQQALGLGLQFLLWYDEGEERNRGNFPPRFSGRQFPNYSSELNVNALELEDSALYLCASSRGTDSNQPQHFGDGTRLSIL.

The CDR3 DNA sequence: TGTGCCAGCTCACCGGACAGGATTAACTATGGCTACACCTTC. Translating it yields CASSPDRINYGYTF. The chain couples TRBV18 to TRBJ1-2; 7 bases fit TRBD1. From germline, CDR1 is KGHSH and CDR2 LQKENI. The CDR3 is made up of 14 amino acids. V gave up 3 bases and J gave up 1 base; unmatched junction bases: 2. Complete variable domain (other parts from reference TRBV18 and TRBJ1-2): NAGVMQNPRHLVRRRGQEARLRCSPMKGHSHVYWYRQLPEEGLKFMVYLQKENIIDESGMPKERFSAEFPKEGPSILRIQQVVRGDSAAYFCASSPDRINYGYTFGSGTRLTVV.

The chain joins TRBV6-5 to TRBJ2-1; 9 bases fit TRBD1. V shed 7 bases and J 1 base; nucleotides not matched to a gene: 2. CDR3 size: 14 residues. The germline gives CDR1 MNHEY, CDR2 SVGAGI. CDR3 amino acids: CASMTGGSYNEQFF. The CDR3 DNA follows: TGTGCCAGCATGACAGGGGGGTCCTACAATGAGCAGTTCTTC.

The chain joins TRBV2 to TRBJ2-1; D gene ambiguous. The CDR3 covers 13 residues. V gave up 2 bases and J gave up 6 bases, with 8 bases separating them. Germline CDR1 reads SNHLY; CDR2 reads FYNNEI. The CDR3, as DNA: TGTGCCAGCAGTGAATGGTCCGGCAATGAGCAGTTCTTC. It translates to CASSEWSGNEQFF.

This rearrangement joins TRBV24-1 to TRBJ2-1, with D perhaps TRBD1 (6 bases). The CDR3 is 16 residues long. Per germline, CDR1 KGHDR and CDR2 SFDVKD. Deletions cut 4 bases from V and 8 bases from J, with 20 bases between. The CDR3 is CATSDADSSMRDEQFF. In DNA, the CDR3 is TGTGCCACCAGTGACGCGGACAGCTCAATGAGGGATGAGCAGTTCTTC.

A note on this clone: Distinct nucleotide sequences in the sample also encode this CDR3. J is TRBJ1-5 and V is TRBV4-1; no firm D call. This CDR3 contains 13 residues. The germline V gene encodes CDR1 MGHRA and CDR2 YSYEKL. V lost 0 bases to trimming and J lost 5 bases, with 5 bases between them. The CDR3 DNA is TGCGCCAGCAGCCAAGAACGGGATCAGCCCCAGCATTTT. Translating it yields CASSQERDQPQHF.

The CDR3: CASRHITRGTKNIQYF. For the CDR3, the DNA is TGCGCCAGCAGACACATTACGCGGGGAACCAAAAACATTCAGTACTTC. The V call is TRBV4-1, the J call TRBJ2-4; tentatively, D is TRBD2 (6 bases). Germline values: CDR1 MGHRA, CDR2 YSYEKL. CDR3 length equals 16 residues. The V end lost 6 bases, the J end lost 2 bases, and 17 bases lay between the germline ends.

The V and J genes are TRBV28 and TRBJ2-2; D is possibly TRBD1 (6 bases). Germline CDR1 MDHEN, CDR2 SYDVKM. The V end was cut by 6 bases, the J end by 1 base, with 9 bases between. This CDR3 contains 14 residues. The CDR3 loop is CASRLGQNTGELFF. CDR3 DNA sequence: TGTGCCAGCAGACTGGGACAGAACACCGGGGAGCTGTTTTTT.

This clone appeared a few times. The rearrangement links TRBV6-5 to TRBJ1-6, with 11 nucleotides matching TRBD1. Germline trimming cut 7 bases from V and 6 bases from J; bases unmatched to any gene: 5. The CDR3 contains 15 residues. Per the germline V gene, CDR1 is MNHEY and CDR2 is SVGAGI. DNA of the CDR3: TGTGCCAGCACCGGGACAGGGGGACTTAATTCACCCCTCCACTTT. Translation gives CASTGTGGLNSPLHF.

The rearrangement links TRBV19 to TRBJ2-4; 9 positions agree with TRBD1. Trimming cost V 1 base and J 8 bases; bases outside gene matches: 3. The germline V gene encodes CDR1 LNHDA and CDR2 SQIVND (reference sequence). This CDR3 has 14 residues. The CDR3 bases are TGTGCCAGTAGTATAGGGGACAGGGATCACATTCAGTACTTC. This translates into CASSIGDRDHIQYF.

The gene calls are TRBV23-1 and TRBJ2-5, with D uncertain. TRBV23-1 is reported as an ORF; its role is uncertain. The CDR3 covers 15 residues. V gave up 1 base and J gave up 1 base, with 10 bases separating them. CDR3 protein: CASSQLAELQETQYF. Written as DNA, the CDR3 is TGCGCCAGCAGTCAATTGGCGGAGCTCCAAGAGACCCAGTACTTC.

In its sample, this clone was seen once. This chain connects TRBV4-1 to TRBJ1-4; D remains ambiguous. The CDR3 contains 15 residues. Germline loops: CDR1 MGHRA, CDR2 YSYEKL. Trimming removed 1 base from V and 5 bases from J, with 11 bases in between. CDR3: CASSQAGVLNEKLFF. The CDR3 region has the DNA TGCGCCAGCAGCCAAGCGGGAGTCCTGAATGAAAAACTGTTTTTT.

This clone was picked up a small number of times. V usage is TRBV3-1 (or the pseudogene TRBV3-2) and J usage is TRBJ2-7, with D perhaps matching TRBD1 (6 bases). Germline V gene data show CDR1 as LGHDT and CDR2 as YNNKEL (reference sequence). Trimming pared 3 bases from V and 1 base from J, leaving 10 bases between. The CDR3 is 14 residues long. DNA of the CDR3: TGTGCCAGCAGCCATGGTGGACAGTCCTACGAGCAGTACTTC. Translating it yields CASSHGGQSYEQYF.

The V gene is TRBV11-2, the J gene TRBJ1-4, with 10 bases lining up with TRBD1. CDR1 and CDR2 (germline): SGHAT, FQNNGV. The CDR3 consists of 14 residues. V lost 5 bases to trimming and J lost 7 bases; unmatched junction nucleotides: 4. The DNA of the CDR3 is TGTGCCAGCAGCCTCGGGACAGGGGCTGAAAAACTGTTTTTT. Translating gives CASSLGTGAEKLFF.

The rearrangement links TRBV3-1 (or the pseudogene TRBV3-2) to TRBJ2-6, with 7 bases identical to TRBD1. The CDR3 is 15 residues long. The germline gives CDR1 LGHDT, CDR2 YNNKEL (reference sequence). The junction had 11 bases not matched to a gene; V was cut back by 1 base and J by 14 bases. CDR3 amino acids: CASSQVPGTVHILTF. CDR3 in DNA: TGTGCCAGCAGCCAAGTCCCGGGGACAGTCCACATCCTGACTTTC.

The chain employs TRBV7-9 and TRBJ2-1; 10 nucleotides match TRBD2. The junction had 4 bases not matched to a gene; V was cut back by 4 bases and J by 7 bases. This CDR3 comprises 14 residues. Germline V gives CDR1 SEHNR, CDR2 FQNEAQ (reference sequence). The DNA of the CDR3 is TGTGCCAGCAGCTCATTAGCGGGGGGTAATGAGCAGTTCTTC. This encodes CASSSLAGGNEQFF.

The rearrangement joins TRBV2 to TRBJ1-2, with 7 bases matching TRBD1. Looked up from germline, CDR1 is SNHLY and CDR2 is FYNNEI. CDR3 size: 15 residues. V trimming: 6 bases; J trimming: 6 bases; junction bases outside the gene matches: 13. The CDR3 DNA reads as TGTGCCAGCAGACCTAGCCTACAGGGGAATCATGGCTACACCTTC. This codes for CASRPSLQGNHGYTF. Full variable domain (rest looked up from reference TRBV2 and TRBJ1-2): EPEVTQTPSHQVTQMGQEVILRCVPISNHLYFYWYRQILGQKVEFLVSFYNNEISEKSEIFDDQFSVERPDGSNFTLKIRSTKLEDSAMYFCASRPSLQGNHGYTFGSGTRLTVV.

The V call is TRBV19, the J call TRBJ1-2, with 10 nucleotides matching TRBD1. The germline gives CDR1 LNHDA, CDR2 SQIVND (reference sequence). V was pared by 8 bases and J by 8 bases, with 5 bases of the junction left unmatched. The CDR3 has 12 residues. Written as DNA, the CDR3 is TGTGCCAGTCGACAGGGGGCGGGAGGCTACACCTTC. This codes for CASRQGAGGYTF.

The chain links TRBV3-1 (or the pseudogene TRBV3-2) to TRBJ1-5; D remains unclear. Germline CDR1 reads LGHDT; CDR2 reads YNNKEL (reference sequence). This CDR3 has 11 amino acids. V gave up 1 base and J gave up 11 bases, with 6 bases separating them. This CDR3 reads CASSQGGAQHF. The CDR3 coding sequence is TGTGCCAGCAGCCAAGGAGGAGCCCAGCATTTT.

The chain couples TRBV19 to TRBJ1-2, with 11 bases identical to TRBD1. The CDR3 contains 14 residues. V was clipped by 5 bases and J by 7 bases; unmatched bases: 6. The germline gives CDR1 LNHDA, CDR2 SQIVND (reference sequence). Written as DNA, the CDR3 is TGTGCCAGTAGTCTCGCCGGGACAGGGGGTGGCTACACCTTC. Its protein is CASSLAGTGGGYTF.

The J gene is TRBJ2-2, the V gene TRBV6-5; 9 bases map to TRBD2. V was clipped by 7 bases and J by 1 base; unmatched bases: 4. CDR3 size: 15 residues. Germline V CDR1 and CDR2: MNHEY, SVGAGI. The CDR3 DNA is TGTGCCAGCACTCTTAGCGGGGGGAACACCGGGGAGCTGTTTTTT. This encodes CASTLSGGNTGELFF.

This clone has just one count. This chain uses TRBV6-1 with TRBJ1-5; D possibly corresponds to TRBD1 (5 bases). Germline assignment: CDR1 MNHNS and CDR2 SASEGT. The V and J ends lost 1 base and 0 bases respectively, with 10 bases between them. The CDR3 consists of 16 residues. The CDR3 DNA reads TGTGCCAGCAGTGAAGAGACAGTCTATAGCAATCAGCCCCAGCATTTT. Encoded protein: CASSEETVYSNQPQHF.

This CDR3 is CSVTGNEKLFF. As DNA, the CDR3 is TGCAGCGTTACGGGGAATGAAAAACTGTTTTTT. V gene TRBV29-1 combines with J gene TRBJ1-4, with unresolved D. The CDR3 sequence is 11 residues long. Germline V lookup: CDR1 SQVTM, CDR2 ANQGSEA. V lost 5 bases to trimming and J lost 5 bases, with 6 bases between them.

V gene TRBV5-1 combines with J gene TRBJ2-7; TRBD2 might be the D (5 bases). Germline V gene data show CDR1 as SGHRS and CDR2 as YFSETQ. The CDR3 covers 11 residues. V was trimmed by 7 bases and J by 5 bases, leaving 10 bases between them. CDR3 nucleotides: TGCGCCAGCGCCCGAGGGCACGAGCAGTACTTC. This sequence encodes CASARGHEQYF.

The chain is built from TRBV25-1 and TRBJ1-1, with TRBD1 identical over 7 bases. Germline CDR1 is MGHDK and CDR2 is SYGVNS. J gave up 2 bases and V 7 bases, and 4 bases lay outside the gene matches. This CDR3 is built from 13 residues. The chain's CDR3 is CASMWDSNTEAFF. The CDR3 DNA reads TGTGCCAGCATGTGGGACAGTAACACTGAAGCTTTCTTT.